Reported below is one TCR beta chain. The antigen remains undetermined. Profiling relied on immunoSEQ multiplex PCR, and the TCRdb table lists in-frame clones only, not all of them. Of over 65,000 clones listed, roughly 85% are singletons. Germline CDR1 LNHDA, CDR2 SQIVND (reference sequence). The CDR3 extends over 14 amino acids. V lost 5 bases and J lost 5, with 12 bases in between. Patients had blood sampled at baseline and again on cycle 4 day 1 and cycle 7 day 1. This sample was included in a study of OX40 agonist ivuxolimab in advanced cancers. Study details: Melanoma, hepatocellular carcinoma, head and neck or renal cell cancer occurred in dose-escalation patients. Study-level results: On average, CD8+ T cells had more expanded clones than CD4+.

The material sequenced was CD4+ or CD8+ T cells sorted from blood, taken in a trial of the OX40 agonist ivuxolimab. The chain uses TRBV19 and TRBJ2-2; D is tentatively TRBD1 or TRBD2 (5 bases each). The receptor's source is an adult with an advanced solid tumor such as melanoma, head and neck, liver or kidney cancer. Written as DNA, the CDR3 is TGTGCCAGTAGTCGGGCAGGGAGAACCGGGGAGCTGTTTTTT. Translating it yields CASSRAGRTGELFF. Full variable domain (remainder filled in from reference TRBV19 and TRBJ2-2): DGGITQSPKYLFRKEGQNVTLSCEQNLNHDAMYWYRQDPGQGLRLIYYSQIVNDFQKGDIAEGYSVSREKKESFPLTVTSAQKNPTAFYLCASSRAGRTGELFFGEGSRLTVL.